Listed below are T cell receptor beta chains from one sample, sequenced in a study of vaccination effects on CD4 cells after COVID-19. The antigens these receptors bind are not known. This table comes from immunoSEQ multiplex PCR, and its TCRdb copy is limited to in-frame clones, with some not included. The data contain tens of thousands of clones, 70% of them singletons. The specimen was CD4+ T cells from PBMCs cultured with SARS-CoV-2 spike peptides, collected before COVID-19 vaccination. The receptors originated from a human donor who received a COVID-19 vaccine. The CDR3 runs from the conserved cysteine through the conserved F or W.

V gene,CDR3 length,J gene,CDR3 protein
TRBV4-2,16,TRBJ1-2,CASSQLTGTGVYGYTF
TRBV28,14,TRBJ2-3,CASSLALSTDTQYF
TRBV15,13,TRBJ2-1,CATSRDGRNEQFF
TRBV5-6,14,TRBJ2-7,CASSLGLASYEQYF
TRBV9,14,TRBJ2-5,CASSVVATLETQYF
TRBV7-2,15,TRBJ1-3,CASSLRLSTGNTIYF
TRBV25-1,16,TRBJ2-5,CASSERVLGGRGTQYF
TRBV11-1,13,TRBJ2-3,CASSFDWADTQYF
TRBV29-1,12,TRBJ1-1,CSVLGLNTEAFF
TRBV6-2/TRBV6-3,14,TRBJ2-2,CASSYSLPTGELFF
TRBV4-2,14,TRBJ2-5,CASSPWGSQETQYF
TRBV7-8,16,TRBJ1-5,CASSAYGGGNNQPQHF
TRBV19,13,TRBJ1-2,CASSSLLAGGYTF
TRBV20-1,11,TRBJ2-5,CSARREETQYF
TRBV5-6,14,TRBJ1-2,CASSLTGTVYGYTF
TRBV28,16,TRBJ2-3,CASSPTGGASTDTQYF
TRBV7-9,17,TRBJ1-5,CASSSDHPGLSNQPQHF
TRBV27,13,TRBJ1-1,CASRVRGGSTAFF
TRBV6-1,16,TRBJ1-3,CASSKGTRAFGNTIYF
TRBV5-1,15,TRBJ1-6,CASSQSTTRDSPLHF
TRBV7-2,16,TRBJ2-7,CASSFYTGGLSYEQYF